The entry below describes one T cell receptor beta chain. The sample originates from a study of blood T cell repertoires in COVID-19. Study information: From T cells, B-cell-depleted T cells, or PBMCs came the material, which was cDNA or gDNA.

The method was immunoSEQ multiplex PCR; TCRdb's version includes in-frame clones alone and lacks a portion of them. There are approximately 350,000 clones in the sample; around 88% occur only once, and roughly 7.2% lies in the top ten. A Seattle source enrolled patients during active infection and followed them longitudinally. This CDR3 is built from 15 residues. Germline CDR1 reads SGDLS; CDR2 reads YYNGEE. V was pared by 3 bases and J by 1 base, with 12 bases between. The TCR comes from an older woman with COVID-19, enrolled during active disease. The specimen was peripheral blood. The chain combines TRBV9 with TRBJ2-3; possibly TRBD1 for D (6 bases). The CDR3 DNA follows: TGTGCCAGCAGCGAGGGGGTAGTTCGCACAGATACGCAGTATTTT. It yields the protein CASSEGVVRTDTQYF.